Sequencing of this T cell receptor (beta chain) was carried out in a study of cytomegalovirus exposure and HLA in healthy donors. The overall study: Unique TCRs numbering around 85 million, obtained from HLA-typed donors, made up an early data release. Regarding the study as a whole: The dataset shows that most TCR sequences were rare, while some public TCRs occurred in many donors. A prior analysis recorded that most TCR beta V segments were productive about 90% or about 30% of the time. Some TCR beta chains (more than 150 of them) were listed as cytomegalovirus-associated.

About this clone: Its target is unknown.

It was with 60 Vbeta and 13 Jbeta primers that the PCR ran. Only in-frame clones appear in the TCRdb table, and some are missing; sequencing was by immunoSEQ multiplex PCR. The profile shows 120,000 or so clones, over 50% of them singletons. CDR1 is MNHEY and CDR2 is SMNVEV in the germline V gene (reference sequence). This CDR3 has 13 residues. V was pared by 6 bases and J by 2 bases, with 8 bases between. This receptor was obtained from a woman aged 40 to 55 in good health and CMV-seropositive. Sequencing input: PBMCs. V and J are TRBV27 and TRBJ1-3; D is ambiguous. The CDR3 region has the DNA TGTGCCAGCAGAACCGGGGCTGGAAACACCATATATTTT. The encoded protein is CASRTGAGNTIYF.